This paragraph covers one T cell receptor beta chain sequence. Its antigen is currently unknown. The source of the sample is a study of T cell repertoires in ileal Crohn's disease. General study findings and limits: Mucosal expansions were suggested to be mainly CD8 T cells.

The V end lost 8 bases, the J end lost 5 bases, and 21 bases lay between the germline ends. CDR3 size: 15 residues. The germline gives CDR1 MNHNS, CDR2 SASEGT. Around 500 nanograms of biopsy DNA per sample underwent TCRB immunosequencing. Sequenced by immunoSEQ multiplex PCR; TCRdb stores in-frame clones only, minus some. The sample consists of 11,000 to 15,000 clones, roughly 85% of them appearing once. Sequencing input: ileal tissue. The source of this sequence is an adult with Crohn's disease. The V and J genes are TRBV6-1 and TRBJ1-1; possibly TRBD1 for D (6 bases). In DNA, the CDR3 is TGTGCCAGCGAGGAACAGGGCCGGGCGGGTACTGAAGCTTTCTTT. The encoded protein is CASEEQGRAGTEAFF.